This T cell receptor beta chain was sequenced for a study of T-cell memory formation after mild COVID-19. CDR3 length: 15 amino acids. Between the trimmed V and J ends, which lost 6 bases and 4 bases, there was a span of 15 bases. CDR1 and CDR2 from the germline V gene are MNHGY and SAAAGT. This clonotype was observed a few times. TCRdb passed the 5' RACE reads through MiXCR, listing each CDR3 protein once. In the table there are fewer than 350,000 distinct CDR3 sequences, about a sixth of which are singletons. The chain is built from TRBV6-8 and TRBJ1-4, with a weak D call TRBD1 (5 bases). Sequences were obtained from PBMCs or a T cell subset sorted from them (not recorded which). The origin of this receptor is a man aged 18 to 29 who had mild COVID-19 (a few samples of this study predate the infection). Cell type and time point are not known. The CDR3, as DNA: TGTGCCAGCAGCCTTGGGGGTCTAGGTAATGAAAAACTGTTTTTT. This encodes CASSLGGLGNEKLFF.